This T cell receptor beta chain was documented in a study of radiotherapy plus CTLA-4 blockade in lung cancer. Study-wide context: Objective responses were observed in 18% of patients, and disease control was achieved by 31%.

This table comes from immunoSEQ multiplex PCR, and its TCRdb copy is limited to in-frame clones, with some not included. Of some 110,000 clones listed, 81% are singletons. This clone was detected only a few times. Its antigen is not known. Whole-study results and caveats: Clones of tumor-derived TCRs expanded in blood after radiotherapy plus ipilimumab. In blood, early T cell clone dynamics reportedly predicted response best, together with interferon-beta.

V was shortened by 3 bases and J by 12 bases, with 14 bases between the two germline ends. The CDR3 runs 13 residues. In germline, CDR1 is SGHAT, CDR2 FQNNGV. The TCR was taken from a human donor with non-small cell lung cancer that progressed on radiotherapy plus ipilimumab. Some clones in this sample may be carry-over from other donors' samples. The specimen was peripheral blood, collected from a patient treated with radiotherapy plus ipilimumab. V gene TRBV11-2 combines with J gene TRBJ1-4; D possibly corresponds to TRBD1 (5 bases). The CDR3 coding sequence is TGTGCCAGCAGCTTTACCCTAGGAGGGGAACTGTTTTTT. Amino acid sequence: CASSFTLGGELFF.